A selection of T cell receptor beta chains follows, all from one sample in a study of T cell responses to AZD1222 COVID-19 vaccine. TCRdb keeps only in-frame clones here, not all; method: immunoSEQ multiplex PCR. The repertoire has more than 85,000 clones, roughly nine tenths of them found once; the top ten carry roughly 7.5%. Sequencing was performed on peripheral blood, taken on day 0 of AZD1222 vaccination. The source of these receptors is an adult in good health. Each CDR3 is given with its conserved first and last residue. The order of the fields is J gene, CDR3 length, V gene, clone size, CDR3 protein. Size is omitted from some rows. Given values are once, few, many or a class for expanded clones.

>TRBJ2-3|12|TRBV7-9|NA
CASSPGSDTQYF
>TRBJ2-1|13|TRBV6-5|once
CASQREDYNEQFF
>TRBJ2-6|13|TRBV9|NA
CASSESGANVLTF
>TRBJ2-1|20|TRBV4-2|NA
CASSQDPLTSGRASNNEQFF
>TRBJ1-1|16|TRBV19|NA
CASSSLGVQGNTEAFF
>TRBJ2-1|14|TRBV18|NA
CASSPRDINNEQFF
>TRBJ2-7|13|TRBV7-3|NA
CASRATGANEQYF
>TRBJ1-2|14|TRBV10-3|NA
CAISEWEISYGYTF
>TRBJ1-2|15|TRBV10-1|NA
CASGEGRQLNYGYTF
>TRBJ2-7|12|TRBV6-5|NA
CASSSRISGGNF
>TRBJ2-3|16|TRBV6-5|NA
CASSYFWGAGTDTQYF
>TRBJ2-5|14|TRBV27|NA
CASRNSGAGETQYF
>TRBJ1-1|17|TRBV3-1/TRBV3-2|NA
CASNPSPGRKGDTEAFF
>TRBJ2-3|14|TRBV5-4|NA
CASSLAKGTDTQYF
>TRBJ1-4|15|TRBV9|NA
CASSVKTGGVEKLFF
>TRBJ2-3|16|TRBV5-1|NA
CASSRVAGGPTDTQYF
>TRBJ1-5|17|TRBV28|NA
CASSPARQGIFNQPQHF
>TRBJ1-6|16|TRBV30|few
CAWRAELGRQNSPLHF
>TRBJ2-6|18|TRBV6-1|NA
CASSEYRQGGSGANVLTF
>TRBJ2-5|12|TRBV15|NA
CATSLGPETQYF
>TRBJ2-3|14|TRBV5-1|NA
CASSLGDPRDTQYF
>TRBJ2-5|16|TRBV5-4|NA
CASSWVGQRLQETQYF
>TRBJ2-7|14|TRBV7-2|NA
CASSIDRGLYEQYF